This TCR beta chain was sequenced in a study of early T cells in non-severe SARS-CoV-2 infection (dated by TCRdb to the early 2020s). In terms of the full investigation: Because TCR sequencing was done on bulk RNA from unsorted whole blood, the alpha and beta chains could not be paired.

Libraries were made using 5' RACE. The run used a NextSeq 500. To correct for sequencing error and PCR bias, the TCR library protocol tagged individual cDNA molecules with unique molecular identifiers. Both TCR alpha and beta chains were sequenced, and tight co-correlation was observed between alpha and beta sequence abundances in each sample. The source study handled its data this way. Decombinator V4 was used to annotate the V gene, J gene and CDR3 of the TCR sequences. Expanded TCRs were defined as changing significantly between any two time points under a Poisson model with p below 0.0001. TCR abundances were normalised to the total number of TCRs sequenced per sample and were expressed as counts per million. TRAV1-2 paired with TRAJ12, TRAJ20 or TRAJ33 defined MAIT TCRs, while TRAV10 paired with TRAJ18 defined iNKT TCRs. VDJdb, accessed 1 November 2021, was searched for CMV, EBV and SARS-CoV-2 annotated TCRs, with TCRs annotated for multiple antigens excluded. TCRdb took the public reads, trimmed them with fastp at Q25, ran MiXCR for clone calling and kept in-frame beta chains. Rows with a matching CDR3 protein are joined into one entry that keeps the most common DNA and genes. The V and J calls and clone size come from TCRdb's table, not from the authors' own analysis. The sample table records tens of thousands of distinct CDR3 sequences; roughly 9% of these occur just once. The leading ten clones occupy more than 3% of the sample.

This clonotype was detected only a few times. Its cognate antigen has yet to be identified. No base quality values were provided; no much bigger clone lies one nucleotide off. Trimming takes 0 bases from V and 4 bases from J, and the germline ends sit 10 bases apart. The germline V gene encodes CDR1 MNHNS and CDR2 SASEGT. From the cysteine through the phenylalanine, the CDR3 covers 15 amino acids. CDR3 DNA only is kept here, 45 bases in frame from base 1. The study at large found these results: VDJdb matching was skewed toward anti-spike CD8 responses, so virus-specific expansions were likely underestimated and private and CD4 specificities were missed.

A case-control design nested within a healthcare worker cohort in London, UK, was used, with weekly nasopharyngeal swab PCR tests and blood sampling performed. Between 23 and 31 March 2020, the week of the UK lockdown, healthcare workers were enrolled and then followed up weekly for as long as 16 weeks. The specimen was whole blood, collected at baseline. This chain joins TRBV6-1 to TRBJ2-1, and TRBD1 may be the D gene, going by 6 matching bases. The origin of this receptor is an adult who was a healthcare worker with PCR-confirmed SARS-CoV-2 infection or an uninfected control (not recorded which). The nucleotide sequence is given as TGTGCCAGCAGTGAAGCAGTGGACAGATACAATGAGCAGTTCTTC. It encodes CASSEAVDRYNEQFF.